This is a list of T cell receptor beta chains from one sample in a study of blood T cell repertoires in COVID-19. Clones were read by immunoSEQ multiplex PCR, and TCRdb kept only the in-frame ones, dropping some. The data show 250,000 to 350,000 clones, roughly 86% seen once. The sequenced sample was peripheral blood. These TCRs come from a woman aged 45 to 65 with acute or convalescent COVID-19. The CDR3 runs from the conserved cysteine through the conserved F or W. The D gene is left open where the match is weak. Size values are once, few and many counts, or a class for expanded clones, and some rows have none.

D gene	clone size	V gene	J gene	CDR3 DNA	CDR3 protein
-	-	TRBV27	TRBJ1-4	TGTGCCAGCAGTACCGTCGACAGTACAACTAATGAAAAACTGTTTTTT	CASSTVDSTTNEKLFF
TRBD1	-	TRBV7-2	TRBJ1-1	TGTGCCAGCAGCATCAACAGGGGGGAGACTGAAGCTTTCTTT	CASSINRGETEAFF
-	-	TRBV25-1	TRBJ1-6	TGTGCCAGCAGTGATAGGACAGCTAATTCACCCCTCCACTTT	CASSDRTANSPLHF
-	-	TRBV4-3	TRBJ1-4	TGCGCCAGCAGCCAAACGGACAGACCAACTAATGAAAAACTGTTTTTT	CASSQTDRPTNEKLFF
-	-	TRBV5-5	TRBJ1-3	TGTGCCAGCAGCTTGGTTCTATTTGGAAACACCATATATTTT	CASSLVLFGNTIYF
TRBD1	-	TRBV28	TRBJ2-5	TGTGCCAGCAGTTCACCGGGACAGGGCGAGACCCAGTACTTC	CASSSPGQGETQYF
-	-	TRBV28	TRBJ2-7	TGTGCCAGCAGTTTGGTCAGCTCCTACGAGCAGTACTTC	CASSLVSSYEQYF
TRBD2	-	TRBV10-3	TRBJ2-7	TGTGCCATCAGTGAGACTAGCGGGAGGTTTTACGAGCAGTACTTC	CAISETSGRFYEQYF
-	-	TRBV5-1	TRBJ2-1	TGCGCCAGCAGCTTGGGAACTCGGGACATCGAGCAGTTCTTC	CASSLGTRDIEQFF
TRBD1	-	TRBV2	TRBJ2-5	TGTGCCAGCAGGGGACAGGGTAAAGAGACCCAGTACTTC	CASRGQGKETQYF
-	-	TRBV27	TRBJ2-2	TGTGCCAGCAGAACGACAGGCATCGCCGGGGAGCTGTTTTTT	CASRTTGIAGELFF
TRBD2	-	TRBV11-2	TRBJ2-7	TGTGCCAGCAGCTTAGATGGAGCGGGAGGCTACGAGCAGTACTTC	CASSLDGAGGYEQYF
-	-	TRBV3-1/TRBV3-2	TRBJ1-1	TGTGCCAGCAGCCAAGATCAGGGGTTCGGCACTGAAGCTTTCTTT	CASSQDQGFGTEAFF
TRBD2	-	TRBV6-5	TRBJ2-1	TGTGCCAGCGGCAAAGGGACTAACCGTGAGGAGCAGTTCTTC	CASGKGTNREEQFF
-	-	TRBV6-1	TRBJ2-3	TGTGCCAGCATTGACCGGTGGGAGGGGGGCACAGATACGCAGTATTTT	CASIDRWEGGTDTQYF
-	-	TRBV6-5	TRBJ1-2	TGTGCCAGCAGTTATTCTAGGGGTTATGGCTATGGCTACACCTTC	CASSYSRGYGYGYTF
-	-	TRBV3-1/TRBV3-2	TRBJ2-2	TGTGCCAGCAGCCAAGATACCGGGGGAAACACCGGGGAGCTGTTTTTT	CASSQDTGGNTGELFF
-	-	TRBV18	TRBJ1-1	TGTGCCAGCTCACCACCCCAGGGGAGAGACACTGAAGCTTTCTTT	CASSPPQGRDTEAFF
TRBD2	-	TRBV6-6	TRBJ2-7	TGTGCCAGCAGTTTATCCGGGAGGGACGTCGGCTACGAGCAGTACTTC	CASSLSGRDVGYEQYF
TRBD1	-	TRBV6-5	TRBJ2-5	TGTGCCACTTGGGAAACAGGGGTTAAAGAGACCCAGTACTTC	CATWETGVKETQYF
TRBD1	-	TRBV10-2	TRBJ1-1	TGCGCCAGCCTTGAGGGGGCGGGGAATACTGAAGCTTTCTTT	CASLEGAGNTEAFF
-	-	TRBV6-5	TRBJ1-2	TGTGCCAGCAGTTACTCGAAACTGAACTATGGCTACACCTTC	CASSYSKLNYGYTF
TRBD1	once	TRBV5-4	TRBJ1-1	TGTGCCAGCAGCCCACAGGGGGCCTTCGGGGCTTTCTTT	CASSPQGAFGAFF
-	-	TRBV28	TRBJ2-7	TGTGCCAGCAGTCCACTGTCGGGATACTCCTACGAGCAGTACTTC	CASSPLSGYSYEQYF
TRBD1	-	TRBV7-9	TRBJ1-1	TGTGCCAGCAGCTTAAGGGGACAGGGCAACACTGAAGCTTTCTTT	CASSLRGQGNTEAFF
-	-	TRBV7-9	TRBJ2-2	TGTGCCAGCAGCCGAGAAGCCTATGAAGAGCTGTTTTTT	CASSREAYEELFF
-	-	TRBV5-1	TRBJ1-6	TGCGCCAGCAGCTTGCAAGCGCGCCAGGACAGTTACTCACCCCTCCACTTT	CASSLQARQDSYSPLHF
TRBD2	-	TRBV5-4	TRBJ2-3	TGTGCCAGCAGCTTGGGCATTAGCGGGAGCTCAGATACGCAGTATTTT	CASSLGISGSSDTQYF
-	-	TRBV3-1/TRBV3-2	TRBJ1-1	TGTGCCAGCAGCCAAGAATCGGGGGGTGAAGCTTTCTTT	CASSQESGGEAFF
TRBD2	-	TRBV7-3	TRBJ2-1	TGTGCCAGCAGCCTGACTAGCGGGAGAGGGAATGAGCAGTTCTTC	CASSLTSGRGNEQFF
TRBD2	-	TRBV28	TRBJ2-3	TGTGCCAGCAAGGGGCTAGCGGGAGGTTCGGGCACAGATACGCAGTATTTT	CASKGLAGGSGTDTQYF
TRBD2	-	TRBV27	TRBJ2-3	TGTGCCAGCAGTTCGACTAGCGGGAGGACATCTAGCACAGATACGCAGTATTTT	CASSSTSGRTSSTDTQYF
-	-	TRBV28	TRBJ1-5	TGTGCCAGCATCCCGTCGCTGGAGGGTCAGCCCCAGCATTTT	CASIPSLEGQPQHF
TRBD2	-	TRBV25-1	TRBJ2-1	TGTGCCAGCAGTGAATATGCGGGAGGTGGCAATGAGCAGTTCTTC	CASSEYAGGGNEQFF
-	-	TRBV2	TRBJ2-7	TGTGCCAGCAGTTTCGACACCAGCTGGGGAGCGGACTTC	CASSFDTSWGADF
TRBD1	-	TRBV7-8	TRBJ1-2	TGTGCCAGCAGCTCCAGAAGACGAGACAGGGGGATGGATGGCTACACCTTC	CASSSRRRDRGMDGYTF
-	-	TRBV12-3/TRBV12-4	TRBJ2-1	TGTGCCAGCAGCCGGACAAAGGGACAAGTGCAGTTCTTC	CASSRTKGQVQFF
TRBD1	-	TRBV6-6	TRBJ1-1	TGTGCCAGCCGGGACAGGGTCGCTGAAGCTTTCTTT	CASRDRVAEAFF
-	-	TRBV18	TRBJ1-1	TGTGCCAGCTCACCCGCAGTTCTAGTGGACACTGAAGCTTTCTTT	CASSPAVLVDTEAFF
TRBD1	-	TRBV24-1	TRBJ1-2	TGTGCCACCAGTGCCTGGGACAGGGTCGGCTATGGCTACACCTTC	CATSAWDRVGYGYTF
TRBD2	-	TRBV7-2	TRBJ2-1	TGTGCCAGCAAACCCCGACCGGGGACTACCTACTACAATGAGCAGTTCTTC	CASKPRPGTTYYNEQFF
-	once	TRBV6-2/TRBV6-3	TRBJ2-5	TGTGCCAGCAGTTACGGATGGACTGGAGATGCTAACCAAGAGACCCAGTACTTC	CASSYGWTGDANQETQYF
-	-	TRBV30	TRBJ1-5	TGTGCCTGGAGCAATGGGGCTGGTCAGCCCCAGCATTTT	CAWSNGAGQPQHF
-	-	TRBV7-8	TRBJ1-2	TGTGCCAGCAGCTTAGACAGCCTCTCGGGAGGCTACACCTTC	CASSLDSLSGGYTF
TRBD1	-	TRBV7-2	TRBJ2-5	TGTGCCAGCAGCTTAGGACCCGGGACAGGTAGTAGAGAGACCCAGTACTTC	CASSLGPGTGSRETQYF
-	once	TRBV7-3	TRBJ2-1	TGTGCCAGCAGCTTAGCGGAAGGCTCCTACAATGAGCAGTTCTTC	CASSLAEGSYNEQFF
-	-	TRBV7-2	TRBJ1-1	TGTGCCAGCAGCCTAGGAGGGAGGGCGAACACTGAAGCTTTCTTT	CASSLGGRANTEAFF
TRBD2	-	TRBV5-4	TRBJ2-7	TGTGCCAGCAGCAAGACCGGGACTAGCTACTACGAGCAGTACTTC	CASSKTGTSYYEQYF
-	-	TRBV7-9	TRBJ2-7	TGTGCCAGCATTGGGGGCTCCGAGCAGTACTTC	CASIGGSEQYF
TRBD1	-	TRBV7-8	TRBJ2-1	TGTGCCAGCAGCCGGGACAGCTACAATGAGCAGTTCTTC	CASSRDSYNEQFF
-	few	TRBV4-2	TRBJ1-2	TGTGCCAGCAGCCAAGGTGAGGCTAACTATGGCTACACCTTC	CASSQGEANYGYTF
TRBD1	-	TRBV30	TRBJ2-7	TGTGCCTACTATCCCGGGACAGGGTCCTACGAGCAGTACTTC	CAYYPGTGSYEQYF
-	-	TRBV27	TRBJ1-5	TGTGCCAGCAGCACGAAGAGGGCCGGGCCCCAGCATTTT	CASSTKRAGPQHF
TRBD1	-	TRBV6-2/TRBV6-3	TRBJ1-6	TGTGCCAGCAGTTCACGGACAGGGGGTAATCGCAATTCACCCCTCCACTTT	CASSSRTGGNRNSPLHF
TRBD2	-	TRBV30	TRBJ2-3	TGTGCCGTAGCCGGCGGGAGGGCTGGCACAGATACGCAGTATTTT	CAVAGGRAGTDTQYF
-	-	TRBV28	TRBJ1-2	TGTGCCAGCAAGGAGGGGTCCCCTAACTATGGCTACACCTTC	CASKEGSPNYGYTF
-	-	TRBV19	TRBJ1-1	TGTGCCAGTAGTATAAGCCCCGACACTGAAGCTTTCTTT	CASSISPDTEAFF
TRBD1	-	TRBV14	TRBJ1-2	TGTGCCAGCAGCCAAGAATGGACAGGAGCCTATGGCTACACCTTC	CASSQEWTGAYGYTF